This T cell receptor (beta chain) stems from a study of identical twins. Study-wide results and caveats: Twin-shared out-of-frame alpha sequences showed excess low generation probability. Within cord blood, abundant beta clonotypes carried fewer insertions, but memory repertoires showed no such trend.

Each donor was a healthy Caucasian. TCRdb reanalysed the 5' RACE reads using MiXCR and keeps one entry per CDR3 protein. The table records approximately 890,000 distinct CDR3 sequences, more than 9% of them present only once. Concerning this clonotype: Its antigen is unidentified.

The data were also submitted as part of a second study, on yellow fever vaccine responses in identical twins.

The sequencing sample was made of PBMCs. The TCR comes from a woman aged 18-35 years in good health.

CDR3 sequence (DNA): TGTGCCAGCAGCTTAGCGCCAACTAGCACAGATACGCAGTATTTT. It codes for CASSLAPTSTDTQYF. The gene calls are TRBV11-2 and TRBJ2-3; no firm D call. V dropped 1 base and J dropped 0 bases, with 8 bases sitting between them. CDR1 and CDR2 (germline): SGHAT, FQNNGV. This CDR3 is built from 15 residues.